Many counts were recorded for the clone carrying this TCR beta chain. Its antigen is not identified. This record belongs to a study of neurological immune-mediated disorders. Time point described: longitudinal time-point 1 (baseline). A single record per CDR3 protein comes from TCRdb applying MiXCR to the 5' RACE reads. The sample yields 55,000 to 75,000 distinct CDR3 sequences, approximately 13% seen once. Notes on the study in general: Private repertoires in all groups were suggested, as expanded clones shared no CDR3 amino acid sequences across subjects. HTLV-1-associated myelopathy had the most TCR clonal expansion, and multiple sclerosis had the least, less than healthy controls.

The length of the CDR3 is 15 residues. V dropped 0 bases and J dropped 6 bases, with 11 bases sitting between them. The germline V gene has CDR1 ENHRY and CDR2 SYGVKD. The rearrangement uses TRBV10-3 and TRBJ2-2; D gene ambiguous. This clonotype was obtained from a female donor with HTLV-1-associated myelopathy (HAM/TSP). Sample: PBMCs. CDR3 residues: CAISESLTPPGELFF. CDR3 sequence (DNA): TGTGCCATCAGTGAGTCTTTGACCCCTCCCGGGGAGCTGTTTTTT.